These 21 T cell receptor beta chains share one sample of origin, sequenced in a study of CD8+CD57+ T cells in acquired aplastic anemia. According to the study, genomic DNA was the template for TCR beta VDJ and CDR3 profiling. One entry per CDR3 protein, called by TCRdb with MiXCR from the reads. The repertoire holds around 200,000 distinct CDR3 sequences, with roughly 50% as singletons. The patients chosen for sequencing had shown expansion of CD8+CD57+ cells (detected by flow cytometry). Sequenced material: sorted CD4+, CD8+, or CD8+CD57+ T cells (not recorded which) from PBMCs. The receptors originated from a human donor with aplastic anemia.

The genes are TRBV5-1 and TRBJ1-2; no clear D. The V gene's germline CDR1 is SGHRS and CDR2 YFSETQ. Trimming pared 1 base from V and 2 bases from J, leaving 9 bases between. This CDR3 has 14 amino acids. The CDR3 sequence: CASSLRPENYGYTF. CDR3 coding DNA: TGCGCCAGCAGCTTGAGGCCAGAGAACTATGGCTACACCTTC.

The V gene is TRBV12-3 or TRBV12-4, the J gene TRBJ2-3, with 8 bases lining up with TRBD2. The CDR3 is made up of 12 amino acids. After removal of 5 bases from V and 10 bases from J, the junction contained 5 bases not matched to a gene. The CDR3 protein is CASSAAGGAQYF. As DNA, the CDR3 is TGTGCCAGCAGTGCTGCGGGGGGTGCGCAGTATTTT.

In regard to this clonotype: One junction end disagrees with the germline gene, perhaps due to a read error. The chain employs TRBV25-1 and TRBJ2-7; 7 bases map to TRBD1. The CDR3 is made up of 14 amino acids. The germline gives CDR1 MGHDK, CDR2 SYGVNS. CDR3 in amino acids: CASRDSTYTYEQYF. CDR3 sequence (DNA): TGTGCTAGCAGGGACAGTACCTATACCTACGAGCAGTACTTC.

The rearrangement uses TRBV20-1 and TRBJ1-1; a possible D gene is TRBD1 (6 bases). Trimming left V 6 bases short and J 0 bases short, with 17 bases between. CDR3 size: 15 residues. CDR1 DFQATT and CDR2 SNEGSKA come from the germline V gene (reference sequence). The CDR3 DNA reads TGCAGTGCCGCTAAGGGGGGCTTGATGAACACTGAAGCTTTCTTT. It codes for CSAAKGGLMNTEAFF.

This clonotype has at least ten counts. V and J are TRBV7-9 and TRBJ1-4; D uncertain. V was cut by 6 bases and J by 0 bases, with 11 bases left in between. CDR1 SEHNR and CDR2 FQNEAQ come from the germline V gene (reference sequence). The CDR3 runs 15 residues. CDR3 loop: CASSLEAPTNEKLFF. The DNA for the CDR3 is TGTGCCAGCAGTCTCGAGGCCCCAACTAATGAAAAACTGTTTTTT. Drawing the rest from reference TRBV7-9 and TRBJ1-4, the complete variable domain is DTGVSQNPRHKITKRGQNVTFRCDPISEHNRLYWYRQTLGQGPEFLTYFQNEAQLEKSRLLSDRFSAERPKGSFSTLEIQRTEQGDSAMYLCASSLEAPTNEKLFFGSGTQLSVL.

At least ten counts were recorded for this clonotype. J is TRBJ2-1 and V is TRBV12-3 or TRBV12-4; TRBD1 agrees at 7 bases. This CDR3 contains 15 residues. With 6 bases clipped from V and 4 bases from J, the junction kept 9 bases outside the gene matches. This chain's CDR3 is CASSPTGTVYNEQFF. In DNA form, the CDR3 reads TGTGCCAGCAGCCCGACAGGGACGGTTTACAATGAGCAGTTCTTC.

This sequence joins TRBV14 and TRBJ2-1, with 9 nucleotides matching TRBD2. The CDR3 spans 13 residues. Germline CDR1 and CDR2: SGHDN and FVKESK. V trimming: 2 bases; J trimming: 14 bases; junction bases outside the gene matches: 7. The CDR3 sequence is CASSQTSAGGEFF. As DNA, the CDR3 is TGTGCCAGCAGCCAAACTAGCGCGGGGGGGGAGTTCTTC.

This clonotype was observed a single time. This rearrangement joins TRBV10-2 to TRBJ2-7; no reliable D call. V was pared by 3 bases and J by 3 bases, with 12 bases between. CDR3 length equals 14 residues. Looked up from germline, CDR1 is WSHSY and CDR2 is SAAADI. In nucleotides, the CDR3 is TGCGCCAGCAGTGAATCCTGGCTGCGCTACGAGCAGTACTTC. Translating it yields CASSESWLRYEQYF.

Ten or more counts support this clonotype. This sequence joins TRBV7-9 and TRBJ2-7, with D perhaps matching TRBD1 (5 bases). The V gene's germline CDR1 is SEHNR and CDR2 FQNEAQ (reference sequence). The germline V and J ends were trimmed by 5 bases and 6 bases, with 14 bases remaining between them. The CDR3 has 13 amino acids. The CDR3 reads CASSQGRIGEQYF. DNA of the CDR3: TGTGCCAGCAGCCAGGGCCGCATCGGCGAGCAGTACTTC.

The CDR3 DNA reads as TGTGCCACCAGTTTCGCCACCGGGGAGCTGTTTTTT. It codes for CATSFATGELFF. The J gene is TRBJ2-2, the V gene TRBV24-1; no clear D gene. Germline CDR1 reads KGHDR; CDR2 reads SFDVKD. This CDR3 region has 12 residues. Trimming left V 6 bases short and J 4 bases short, with 5 bases between.

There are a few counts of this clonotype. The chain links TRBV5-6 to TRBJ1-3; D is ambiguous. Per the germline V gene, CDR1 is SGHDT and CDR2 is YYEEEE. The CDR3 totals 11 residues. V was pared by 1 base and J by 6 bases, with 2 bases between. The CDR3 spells CASSLLNTIYF. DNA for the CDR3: TGTGCCAGCAGCTTGTTAAACACCATATATTTT.

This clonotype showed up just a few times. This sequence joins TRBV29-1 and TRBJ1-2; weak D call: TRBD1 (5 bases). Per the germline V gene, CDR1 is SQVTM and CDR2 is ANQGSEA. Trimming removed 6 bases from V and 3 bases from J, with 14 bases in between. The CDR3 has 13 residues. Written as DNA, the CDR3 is TGCAGCGTCGGAGTGGGGGAGGACTATGGCTACACCTTC. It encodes CSVGVGEDYGYTF.

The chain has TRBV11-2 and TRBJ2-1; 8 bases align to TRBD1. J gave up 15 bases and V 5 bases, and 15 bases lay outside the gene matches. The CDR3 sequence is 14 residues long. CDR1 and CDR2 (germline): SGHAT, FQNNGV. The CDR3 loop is CASSRQGTQSLGFF. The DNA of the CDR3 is TGTGCCAGCAGCAGACAGGGGACTCAATCCTTAGGGTTCTTC. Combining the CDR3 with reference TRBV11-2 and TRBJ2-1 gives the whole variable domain EAGVAQSPRYKIIEKRQSVAFWCNPISGHATLYWYQQILGQGPKLLIQFQNNGVVDDSQLPKDRFSAERLKGVDSTLKIQPAKLEDSAVYLCASSRQGTQSLGFFGPGTRLTVL.

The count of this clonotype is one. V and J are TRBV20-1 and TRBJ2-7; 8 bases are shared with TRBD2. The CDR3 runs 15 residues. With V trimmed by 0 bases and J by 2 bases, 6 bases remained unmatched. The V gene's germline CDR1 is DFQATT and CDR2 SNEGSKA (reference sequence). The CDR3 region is CSARDVAGGPYEQYF. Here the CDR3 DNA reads TGCAGTGCTAGAGATGTTGCGGGAGGCCCCTACGAGCAGTACTTC.

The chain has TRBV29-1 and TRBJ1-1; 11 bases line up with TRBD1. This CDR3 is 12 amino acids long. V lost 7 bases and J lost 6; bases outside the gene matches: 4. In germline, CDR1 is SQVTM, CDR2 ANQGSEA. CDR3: CSGTGGNPEAFF. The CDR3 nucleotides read TGCAGCGGGACAGGGGGCAATCCTGAAGCTTTCTTT.

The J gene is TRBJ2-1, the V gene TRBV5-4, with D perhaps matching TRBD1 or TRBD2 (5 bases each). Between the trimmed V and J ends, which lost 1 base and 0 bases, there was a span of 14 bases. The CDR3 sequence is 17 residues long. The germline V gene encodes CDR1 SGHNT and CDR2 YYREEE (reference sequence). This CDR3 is CASSLTSGRNSYNEQFF. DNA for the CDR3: TGTGCCAGCAGCTTGACATCGGGACGGAACTCCTACAATGAGCAGTTCTTC.

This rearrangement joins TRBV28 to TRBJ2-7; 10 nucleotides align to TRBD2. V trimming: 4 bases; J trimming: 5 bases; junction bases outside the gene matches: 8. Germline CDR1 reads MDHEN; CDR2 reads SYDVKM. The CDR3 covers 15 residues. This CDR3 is CASSSSGGAFHEQYF. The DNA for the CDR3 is TGTGCCAGCAGTTCCAGCGGGGGGGCCTTCCACGAGCAGTACTTC.

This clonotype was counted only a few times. The CDR3 region has the DNA TGCGCCAGCAGCTTGTTGGGAAACGAGCAGTACTTC. Its protein product is CASSLLGNEQYF. The chain couples TRBV5-1 to TRBJ2-7; D unresolved. With 1 base removed from V and 5 bases from J, the gap between germline ends came to 7 bases. CDR3 size: 12 residues. Per germline, CDR1 SGHRS and CDR2 YFSETQ.

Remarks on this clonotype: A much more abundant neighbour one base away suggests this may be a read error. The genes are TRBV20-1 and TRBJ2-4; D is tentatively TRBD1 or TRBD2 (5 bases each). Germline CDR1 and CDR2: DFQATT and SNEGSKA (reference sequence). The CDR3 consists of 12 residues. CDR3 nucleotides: TGCGGTGCTAAGAGGGGCCAAAACATTCAGTACTTC. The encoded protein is CGAKRGQNIQYF.

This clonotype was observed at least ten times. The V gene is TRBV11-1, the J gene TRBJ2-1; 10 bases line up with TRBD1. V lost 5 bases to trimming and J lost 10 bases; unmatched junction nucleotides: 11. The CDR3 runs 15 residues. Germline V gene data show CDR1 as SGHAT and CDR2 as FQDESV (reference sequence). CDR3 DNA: TGTGCCAGCAGCCCCCTTGGGACAGGGGTGCGGGAGCAGTTCTTC. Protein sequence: CASSPLGTGVREQFF.

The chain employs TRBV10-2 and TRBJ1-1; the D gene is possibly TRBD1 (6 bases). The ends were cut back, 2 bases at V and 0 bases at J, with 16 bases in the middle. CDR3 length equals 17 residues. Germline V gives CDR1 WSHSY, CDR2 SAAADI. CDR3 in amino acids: CASSERGGFGMNTEAFF. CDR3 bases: TGCGCCAGCAGTGAGAGGGGGGGGTTCGGCATGAACACTGAAGCTTTCTTT.